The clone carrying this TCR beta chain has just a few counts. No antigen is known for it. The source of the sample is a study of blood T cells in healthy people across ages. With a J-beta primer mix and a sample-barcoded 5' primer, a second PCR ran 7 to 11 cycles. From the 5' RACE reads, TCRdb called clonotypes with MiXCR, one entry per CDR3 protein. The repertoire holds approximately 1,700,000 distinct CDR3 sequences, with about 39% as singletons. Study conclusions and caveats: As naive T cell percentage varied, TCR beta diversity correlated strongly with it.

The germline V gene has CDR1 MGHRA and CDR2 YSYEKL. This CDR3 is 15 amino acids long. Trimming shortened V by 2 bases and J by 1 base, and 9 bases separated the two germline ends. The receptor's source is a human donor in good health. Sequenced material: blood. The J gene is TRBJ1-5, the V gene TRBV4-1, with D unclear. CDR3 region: CASSQLGLSNQPQHF. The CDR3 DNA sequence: TGCGCCAGCAGCCAACTGGGGTTGAGCAATCAGCCCCAGCATTTT.